These 13 T cell receptor beta chains originate from one sample sequenced in a study of blood T cell repertoires in COVID-19. Clones were sequenced by immunoSEQ multiplex PCR, and TCRdb holds only the in-frame ones, with some missing. The sample consists of 200,000 or so clones, under 85% of them appearing once. Source material: peripheral blood. The receptors derive from a man in his 60s with active or convalescent COVID-19.

The table lists this clone with a count of one. In DNA, the CDR3 is TGTGCCAGCAGCTTCTCTAGAAGCGGGAGGGGGTACGAGCAGTACTTC. Translated: CASSFSRSGRGYEQYF. The J gene is TRBJ2-7, the V gene TRBV5-5, with 10 bases matching TRBD2. J gave up 4 bases and V 2 bases, and 9 bases lay outside the gene matches. Germline V gives CDR1 SGHKS, CDR2 YYEKEE (reference sequence). The CDR3 is made up of 16 amino acids. Variable domain in full (rest from reference TRBV5-5 and TRBJ2-7): DAGVTQSPTHLIKTRGQQVTLRCSPISGHKSVSWYQQVLGQGPQFIFQYYEKEERGRGNFPDRFSARQFPNYSSELNVNALLLGDSALYLCASSFSRSGRGYEQYFGPGTRLTVT.

This chain uses TRBV9 with TRBJ1-2; D might be TRBD1 (5 bases). Trimming removed 4 bases at V and 3 bases at J, with 16 bases between. In germline, CDR1 is SGDLS, CDR2 YYNGEE. There are 15 residues in the CDR3. CDR3 protein: CASSNDRGTYYGYTF. CDR3 nucleotides: TGTGCCAGCAGCAATGACCGGGGGACCTACTATGGCTACACCTTC.

The CDR3 here is CASSPGQGVVEQFF. DNA of the CDR3: TGTGCCAGCAGCCCGGGACAAGGGGTGGTGGAGCAGTTCTTC. This chain connects TRBV7-2 to TRBJ2-1; D is perhaps TRBD1 (6 bases). Germline assignment: CDR1 SGHTA and CDR2 FQGNSA. V was shortened by 5 bases and J by 10 bases, with 18 bases between the two germline ends. The CDR3 spans 14 residues. Looking up the rest from reference TRBV7-2 and TRBJ2-1 gives the full variable domain: GAGVSQSPSNKVTEKGKDVELRCDPISGHTALYWYRQSLGQGLEFLIYFQGNSAPDKSGLPSDRFSAERTGGSVSTLTIQRTQQEDSAVYLCASSPGQGVVEQFFGPGTRLTVL.

The V gene is TRBV15, the J gene TRBJ1-2; 7 bases agree with TRBD1. There are 14 residues in the CDR3. Germline V gives CDR1 LNHNV, CDR2 YYDKDF (reference sequence). With 0 bases clipped from V and 4 bases from J, the junction kept 2 bases outside the gene matches. This CDR3 is CATSRDQGGYGYTF. CDR3 in DNA: TGTGCCACCAGCAGAGATCAGGGGGGCTATGGCTACACCTTC.

The sample holds a few counts of this clone. This sequence joins TRBV5-1 and TRBJ2-2; 12 bases align to TRBD2. Germline V gene sequence: CDR1 SGHRS, CDR2 YFSETQ. Losses at the gene ends were 3 bases for V and 9 bases for J; bases not matched to a gene: 12. CDR3 length: 17 residues. DNA of the CDR3: TGCGCCAGCAGCTCCTCCTTGACTAGCGGGAGTATCCGGGAGCTGTTTTTT. Its translation: CASSSSLTSGSIRELFF.

J is TRBJ1-5 and V is TRBV5-1; 10 nucleotides match TRBD1. Trimming took 0 bases from V and 5 from J; bases not matched to a gene: 2. Germline V gene data show CDR1 as SGHRS and CDR2 as YFSETQ. The CDR3 totals 15 residues. CDR3 in DNA: TGCGCCAGCAGCTTGGAGGGACAGGGGTATCAGCCCCAGCATTTT. Translated: CASSLEGQGYQPQHF.

The sample holds one count of this clone. The chain uses TRBV10-2 and TRBJ2-3, with D possibly TRBD2 on 6 matching bases. V lost 2 bases and J lost 3, with 6 bases in between. The CDR3 is 13 amino acids. In germline, CDR1 is WSHSY, CDR2 SAAADI. The chain's CDR3 is CASSEAGTDTQYF. As DNA, the CDR3 is TGCGCCAGCAGTGAGGCGGGGACAGATACGCAGTATTTT.

The chain carries TRBV25-1 and TRBJ1-2; possible D gene TRBD1, 5 bases. The germline V gene has CDR1 MGHDK and CDR2 SYGVNS. The CDR3 is made up of 13 amino acids. The V gene lost 4 bases and the J gene lost 8 bases, with 14 bases spanning the gap. As DNA, the CDR3 is TGTGCCAGCAGTGGCCCCATCGGGGGGGGCTACACCTTC. The encoded protein is CASSGPIGGGYTF.

The V and J genes are TRBV6-6 and TRBJ1-1; possible D gene TRBD1, 5 bases. The CDR3 has 13 amino acids. V dropped 2 bases and J dropped 6 bases, with 10 bases sitting between them. CDR1 and CDR2 (germline): MNHNY, SVGAGI (reference sequence). The CDR3 nucleotides read TGTGCCAGCAGTTACGGCAGGGAATCTGAAGCTTTCTTT. It specifies CASSYGRESEAFF.

The CDR3 region has the DNA TGCGCCAGCAGCTTGTGGTCTAGCGGAAATAGAGATACGCAGTATTTT. Encoded protein: CASSLWSSGNRDTQYF. The chain is built from TRBV5-1 and TRBJ2-3; 7 positions agree with TRBD2. There are 16 residues in the CDR3. Losses at the gene ends were 1 base for V and 5 bases for J; bases not matched to a gene: 10. Germline assignment: CDR1 SGHRS and CDR2 YFSETQ.

The CDR3, as DNA: TGTGCCAGCAGTTTATACGGGGGCAATCAGCCCCAGCATTTT. It encodes CASSLYGGNQPQHF. The J gene is TRBJ1-5, the V gene TRBV27; D is undetermined. The CDR3 spans 14 residues. The germline V gene encodes CDR1 MNHEY and CDR2 SMNVEV (reference sequence). With 1 base removed from V and 2 bases from J, the gap between germline ends came to 6 bases.

The chain carries TRBV18 and TRBJ2-3; 7 nucleotides match TRBD1. Germline V gene data show CDR1 as KGHSH and CDR2 as LQKENI. This CDR3 spans 12 amino acids. V was clipped by 4 bases and J by 6 bases; unmatched bases: 1. CDR3 nucleotide sequence: TGTGCCAGCTCACAGGGGGCCGATACGCAGTATTTT. Translation gives CASSQGADTQYF. The entire variable domain, with the rest obtained from reference TRBV18 and TRBJ2-3, is as follows: NAGVMQNPRHLVRRRGQEARLRCSPMKGHSHVYWYRQLPEEGLKFMVYLQKENIIDESGMPKERFSAEFPKEGPSILRIQQVVRGDSAAYFCASSQGADTQYFGPGTRLTVL.

The CDR3: CASSPRRQDLQETQYF. The CDR3 DNA is TGTGCCAGCTCACCACGGCGACAGGACCTCCAAGAGACCCAGTACTTC. V is TRBV18 and J is TRBJ2-5; D might be TRBD1 (6 bases). This CDR3 region has 16 residues. The V gene lost 1 base and the J gene lost 1 base, with 13 bases spanning the gap. Germline V gene data show CDR1 as KGHSH and CDR2 as LQKENI.